This T cell receptor (beta chain) was profiled in a study of naive and memory T cell subsets. Study conclusions and caveats: A few larger clonotypes appeared in naive repertoires, especially CD8, possibly memory cells re-expressing CD45RA.

An equimolar mix of two oligonucleotides served as the beta constant-region primer for TRBC1 and TRBC2. The ligated cDNA underwent four PCR rounds using SP2 and nested alpha and beta constant-region primers. MiXCR was run by TCRdb on the UMI-ligation and nested PCR reads, yielding one entry per CDR3 protein. The sample yields about 160,000 distinct CDR3 sequences, approximately 24% seen once. Four subsets defined by CD45RA and CD27 were sorted after CD3, CD4, CD8 and live/dead staining. This CDR3 is built from 12 residues. CDR1 and CDR2 from the germline V gene are SGHTA and FQGNSA. Unmatched junction bases numbered 7, after V lost 3 bases and J lost 13 bases. This clonotype was recorded a few times. Its antigen is unknown.

Source material: naive CD4+ T cells from blood. The J gene is TRBJ2-7, the V gene TRBV7-2; TRBD1 matches 9 bases. The clonotype comes from a human donor in good health. CDR3 loop: CASSLSVGQGYF. In nucleotides, the CDR3 is TGTGCCAGCAGCTTGAGTGTGGGACAGGGTTACTTC.